The 17 T cell receptor beta chains given below trace back to one sample, sequenced in a study of T cells in Graves' hyperthyroidism and ophthalmopathy. Amplification yielded TCR beta CDR3 regions, with RNA transcripts as the source. First-round RT-PCR targeting the TCR CDR3 was performed with the HTBI primer set. TCRdb called the multiplex PCR reads again in MiXCR, with one record for every CDR3 protein. Of 300,000 to 450,000 distinct CDR3 sequences in the sample, about 13% were seen once. The sequenced material came from blood. These receptors all come from a man under 40 with Graves' hyperthyroidism that later progressed to Graves' ophthalmopathy.

The DNA of the CDR3 is TGTGCTAGTGGTTTGGTACTAGGTAGGCCCCCAGAGACCCAGTACTTC. This gives the protein CASGLVLGRPPETQYF. The V and J genes are TRBV12-5 and TRBJ2-5, with D possibly TRBD2 on 5 matching bases. CDR1 is LGHNT, CDR2 FRNRAP, per germline. V was clipped by 0 bases and J by 4 bases, with 15 bases between them. The CDR3 spans 16 residues.

This clonotype came up many times. The chain uses TRBV28 and TRBJ2-2; tentatively, D is TRBD1 or TRBD2 (5 bases each). The CDR3 runs 15 residues. Trimming left V 8 bases short and J 0 bases short, with 13 bases between. The germline gives CDR1 MDHEN, CDR2 SYDVKM. The CDR3 bases are TGTGCCAGCGCCGGGGCTAGTTCGAACACCGGGGAGCTGTTTTTT. Translation: CASAGASSNTGELFF. Variable domain in full (rest from reference TRBV28 and TRBJ2-2): DVKVTQSSRYLVKRTGEKVFLECVQDMDHENMFWYRQDPGLGLRLIYFSYDVKMKEKGDIPEGYSVSREKKERFSLILESASTNQTSMYLCASAGASSNTGELFFGEGSRLTVL.

This clonotype has at least ten counts. The genes are TRBV30 and TRBJ2-7; TRBD2 agrees at 10 bases. Germline V gives CDR1 GTSNPN, CDR2 SVGIG (reference sequence). The trim removed 5 bases at V and 3 bases at J, leaving 4 bases unmatched. CDR3 length: 13 amino acids. The CDR3 spells CAWSGTSDYEQYF. CDR3 bases: TGTGCCTGGTCCGGGACTAGCGACTACGAGCAGTACTTC.

Only a few counts were recorded for this clonotype. V gene TRBV4-1 combines with J gene TRBJ2-2, with D hard to call. Trimming removed 0 bases from V and 3 bases from J, with 5 bases in between. CDR3 length: 14 amino acids. Germline V gives CDR1 MGHRA, CDR2 YSYEKL. The CDR3 coding sequence is TGCGCCAGCAGCCAAGAGAAGTACACCGGGGAGCTGTTTTTT. Its protein is CASSQEKYTGELFF.

Only one count was recorded for this clonotype. V usage is TRBV5-4 and J usage is TRBJ2-1; D not resolved. V was trimmed by 4 bases and J by 6 bases, leaving 14 bases between them. CDR1 is SGHNT, CDR2 YYREEE, per germline (reference sequence). This CDR3 has 14 residues. The CDR3 DNA is TGTGCCAGCAGCCGGGCAGGCACGAGCAATGAGCAGTTCTTC. Encoded protein: CASSRAGTSNEQFF.

Details on this clonotype: Mismatch with germline at one junction end may stem from a read error. J is TRBJ2-7 and V is TRBV3-1, with D perhaps TRBD2 (5 bases). Per the germline V gene, CDR1 is LGHDT and CDR2 is YNNKEL (reference sequence). The CDR3 runs to 12 residues. CDR3 amino acids: CASSGGSYEQHF. The CDR3 DNA reads as TGTGCCAGCAGTGGCGGGTCCTACGAGCAGCACTTC.

This clonotype has at least ten counts. This chain uses TRBV12-3 or TRBV12-4 with TRBJ1-1, with 8 positions matching TRBD1. V dropped 5 bases and J dropped 4; count of bases not matched to a gene: 3. This CDR3 region has 13 residues. The DNA for the CDR3 is TGTGCCAGCAGTCCAGGGGGCATCACTGAAGCTTTCTTT. As protein: CASSPGGITEAFF.

This clonotype came up a few times. The chain is built from TRBV20-1 and TRBJ2-1, with D possibly matching TRBD2 (5 bases). V was pared by 3 bases and J by 6 bases, with 6 bases between. The CDR3 length is 11 residues. CDR1 DFQATT and CDR2 SNEGSKA come from the germline V gene (reference sequence). CDR3 bases: TGCAGTGCTAGTCGGGGCAATGAGCAGTTCTTC. Protein: CSASRGNEQFF.

This clonotype was seen only a few times. The chain employs TRBV4-1 and TRBJ1-1, with D hard to call. Per germline, CDR1 MGHRA and CDR2 YSYEKL. Deletions cut 0 bases from V and 10 bases from J, with 12 bases between. The length of the CDR3 is 13 residues. Written as DNA, the CDR3 is TGCGCCAGCAGCCAAGATTCCGGCCTGGGAGCTTTCTTT. Amino acids: CASSQDSGLGAFF.

This clonotype occurred many times. The rearrangement links TRBV7-8 to TRBJ1-1; TRBD1 aligns across 8 bases. The CDR3 length is 18 residues. CDR1 and CDR2 from the germline V gene are SGHVS and FQNEAQ. V lost 6 bases to trimming and J lost 10 bases; unmatched junction nucleotides: 25. The DNA of the CDR3 is TGTGCCAGCAGTTCGTCAACAGGGGGGAGCTTTCTACGGACACGAGCTTTCTTT. It is translated as CASSSSTGGSFLRTRAFF.

A remark on this clonotype: Just one base apart from a much larger clone, this may be a read error. This sequence joins TRBV7-2 and TRBJ1-5; D gene uncertain. The CDR3 is 15 residues long. CDR1 is SGHTA and CDR2 is FQGNSA in the germline V gene. Trimming took off 1 base at V and 5 bases at J, with 12 bases between the two ends. The CDR3 bases are TGTGCCAGCAGCTTAGTACAGTCGGGCTATCAGCCCCAGCATTTT. This sequence encodes CASSLVQSGYQPQHF. The full variable domain, rest sourced from reference TRBV7-2 and TRBJ1-5, is GAGVSQSPSNKVTEKGKDVELRCDPISGHTALYWYRQSLGQGLEFLIYFQGNSAPDKSGLPSDRFSAERTGGSVSTLTIQRTQQEDSAVYLCASSLVQSGYQPQHFGDGTRLSIL.

The sample holds many counts of this clonotype. This chain uses TRBV7-9 with TRBJ2-7; perhaps TRBD2 as D (5 bases). CDR1 and CDR2 from the germline V gene are SEHNR and FQNEAQ (reference sequence). The length of the CDR3 is 15 residues. V lost 4 bases and J 0 bases, leaving 13 bases between the germline ends. DNA of the CDR3: TGTGCCAGCAGCTCCGGATGGGGAGCCTCCTACGAGCAGTACTTC. Protein: CASSSGWGASYEQYF.

This clonotype appeared many times. This chain joins TRBV5-1 and TRBJ1-1, with D tentatively TRBD1 (5 bases). The V and J ends lost 2 bases and 3 bases respectively, with 11 bases between them. Germline CDR1 and CDR2: SGHRS and YFSETQ. The CDR3 runs to 14 residues. Written as DNA, the CDR3 is TGCGCCAGCAGCTTTCAGGGAAGGGACACTGAAGCTTTCTTT. Its translation is CASSFQGRDTEAFF. The full variable domain, rest sourced from reference TRBV5-1 and TRBJ1-1, is KAGVTQTPRYLIKTRGQQVTLSCSPISGHRSVSWYQQTPGQGLQFLFEYFSETQRNKGNFPGRFSGRQFSNSRSEMNVSTLELGDSALYLCASSFQGRDTEAFFGQGTRLTVV.

The chain has TRBV15 and TRBJ1-4; D not certain. The CDR3 is 15 residues long. Germline CDR1 is LNHNV and CDR2 is YYDKDF (reference sequence). V lost 1 base and J lost 5, with 11 bases in between. The CDR3 sequence is CATSRGGSVNEKLFF. CDR3 in DNA: TGTGCCACCAGCAGAGGAGGCAGTGTCAATGAAAAACTGTTTTTT.

J is TRBJ2-3 and V is TRBV24-1; D uncertain. CDR3 size: 15 residues. Trimming took 0 bases from V and 2 from J, leaving 8 bases between them. Germline V CDR1 and CDR2: KGHDR, SFDVKD. CDR3 sequence: CATSDLTLDTDTQYF. The CDR3 DNA is TGTGCCACCAGTGATTTGACCCTGGACACAGATACGCAGTATTTT.

This chain joins TRBV20-1 and TRBJ1-5; D unclear. The CDR3 consists of 15 residues. The germline V and J ends were trimmed by 2 bases and 0 bases, with 11 bases remaining between them. The germline gives CDR1 DFQATT, CDR2 SNEGSKA (reference sequence). The CDR3 protein is CSARNRTYSNQPQHF. The DNA for the CDR3 is TGCAGTGCTAGAAATCGGACTTATAGCAATCAGCCCCAGCATTTT.

This clonotype was detected a few times. At one end, the junction sequence differs from germline, possibly due to a read error. This chain connects TRBV30 to TRBJ2-1; 10 bases line up with TRBD2. The CDR3 has 15 residues. Germline V lookup: CDR1 GTSNPN, CDR2 SVGIG (reference sequence). Here the CDR3 DNA reads TGTGCCTGGGGTGTACTTGGACTAGCGGATAATGAGCAGTTCTTC. Encoded protein: CAWGVLGLADNEQFF.